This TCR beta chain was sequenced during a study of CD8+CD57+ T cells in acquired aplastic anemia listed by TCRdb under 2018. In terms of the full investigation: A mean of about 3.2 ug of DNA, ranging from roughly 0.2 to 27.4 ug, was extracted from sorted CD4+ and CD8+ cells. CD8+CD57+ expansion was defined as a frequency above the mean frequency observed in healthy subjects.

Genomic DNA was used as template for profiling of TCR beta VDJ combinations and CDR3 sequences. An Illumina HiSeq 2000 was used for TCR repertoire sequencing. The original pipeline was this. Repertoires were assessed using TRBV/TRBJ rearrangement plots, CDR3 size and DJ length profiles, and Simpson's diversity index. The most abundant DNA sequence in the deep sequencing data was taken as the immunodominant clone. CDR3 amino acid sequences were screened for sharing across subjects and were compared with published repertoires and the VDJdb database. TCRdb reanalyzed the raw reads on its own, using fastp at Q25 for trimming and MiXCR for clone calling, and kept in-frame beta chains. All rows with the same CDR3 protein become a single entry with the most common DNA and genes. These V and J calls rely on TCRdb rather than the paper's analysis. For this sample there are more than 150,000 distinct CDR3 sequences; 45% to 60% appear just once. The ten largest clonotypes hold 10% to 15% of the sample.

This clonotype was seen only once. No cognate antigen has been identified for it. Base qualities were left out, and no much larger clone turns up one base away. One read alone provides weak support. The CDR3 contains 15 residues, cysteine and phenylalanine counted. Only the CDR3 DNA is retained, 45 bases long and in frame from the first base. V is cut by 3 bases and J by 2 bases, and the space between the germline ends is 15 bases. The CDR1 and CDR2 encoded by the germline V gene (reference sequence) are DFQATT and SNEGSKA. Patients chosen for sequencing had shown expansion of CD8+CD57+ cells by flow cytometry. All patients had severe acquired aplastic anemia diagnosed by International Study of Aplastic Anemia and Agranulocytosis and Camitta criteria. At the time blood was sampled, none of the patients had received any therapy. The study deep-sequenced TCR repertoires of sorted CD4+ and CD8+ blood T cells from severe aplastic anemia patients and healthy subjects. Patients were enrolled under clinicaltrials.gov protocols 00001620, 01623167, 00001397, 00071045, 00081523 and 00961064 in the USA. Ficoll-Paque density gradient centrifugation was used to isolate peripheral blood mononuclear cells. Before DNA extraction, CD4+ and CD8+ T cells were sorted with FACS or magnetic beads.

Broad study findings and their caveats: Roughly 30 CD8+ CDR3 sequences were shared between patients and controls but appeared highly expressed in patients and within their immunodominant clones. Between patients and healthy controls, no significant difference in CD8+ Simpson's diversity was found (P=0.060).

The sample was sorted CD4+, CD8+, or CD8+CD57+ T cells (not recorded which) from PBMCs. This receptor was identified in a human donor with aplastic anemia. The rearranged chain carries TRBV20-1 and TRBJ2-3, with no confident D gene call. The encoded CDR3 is CSASRSRRSTDTQYF. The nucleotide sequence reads TGCAGTGCTAGCCGATCTAGAAGGTCCACAGATACGCAGTATTTT.